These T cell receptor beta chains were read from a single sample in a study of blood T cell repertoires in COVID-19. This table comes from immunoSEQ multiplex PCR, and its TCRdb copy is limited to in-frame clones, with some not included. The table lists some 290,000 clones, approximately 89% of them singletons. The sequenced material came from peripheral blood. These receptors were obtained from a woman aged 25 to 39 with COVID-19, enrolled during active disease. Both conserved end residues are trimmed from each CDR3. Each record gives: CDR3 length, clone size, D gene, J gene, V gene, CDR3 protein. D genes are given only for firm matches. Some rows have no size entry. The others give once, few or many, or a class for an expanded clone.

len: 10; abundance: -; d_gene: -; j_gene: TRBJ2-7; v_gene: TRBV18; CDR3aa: ASSRQGLEQY
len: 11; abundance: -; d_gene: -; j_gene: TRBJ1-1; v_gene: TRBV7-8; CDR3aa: ASNLQGRTEAF
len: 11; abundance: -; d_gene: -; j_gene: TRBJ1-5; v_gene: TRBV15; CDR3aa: ATSNGPTPRQH
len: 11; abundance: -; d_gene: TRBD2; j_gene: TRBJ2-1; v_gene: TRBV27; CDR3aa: ASRGLAGGEQF
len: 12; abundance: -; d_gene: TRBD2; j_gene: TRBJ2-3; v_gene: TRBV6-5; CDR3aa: ATKAGGYTDTQY
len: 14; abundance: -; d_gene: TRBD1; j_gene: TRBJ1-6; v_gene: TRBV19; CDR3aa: ASSTRQGMGNSPLH
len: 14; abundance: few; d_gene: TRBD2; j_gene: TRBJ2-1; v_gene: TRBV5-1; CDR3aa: ASSSQGQRGGNEQF
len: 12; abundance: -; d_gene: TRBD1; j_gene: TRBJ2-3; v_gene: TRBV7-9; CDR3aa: ASRQGAITDTQY
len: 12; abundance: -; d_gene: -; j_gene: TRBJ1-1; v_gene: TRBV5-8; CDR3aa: ASSPGLGYTEAF
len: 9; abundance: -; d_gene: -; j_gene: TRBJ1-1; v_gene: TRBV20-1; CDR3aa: ARGYGTEAF
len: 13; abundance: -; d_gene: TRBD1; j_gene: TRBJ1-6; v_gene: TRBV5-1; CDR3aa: ASSLATGYDSPLH
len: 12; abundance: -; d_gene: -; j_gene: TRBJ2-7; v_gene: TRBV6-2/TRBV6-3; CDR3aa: ASSPRGALIGQY
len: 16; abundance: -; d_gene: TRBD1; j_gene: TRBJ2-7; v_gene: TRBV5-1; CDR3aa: ASSSLGQGAISSYEQY
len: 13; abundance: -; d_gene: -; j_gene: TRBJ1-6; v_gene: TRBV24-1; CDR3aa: ATSDSGTPNSPLH
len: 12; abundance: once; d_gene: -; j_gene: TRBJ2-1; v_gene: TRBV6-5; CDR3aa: ASKNGGETGEQF
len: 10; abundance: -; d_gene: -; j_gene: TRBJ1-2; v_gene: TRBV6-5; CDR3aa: ASRSGIYGYT
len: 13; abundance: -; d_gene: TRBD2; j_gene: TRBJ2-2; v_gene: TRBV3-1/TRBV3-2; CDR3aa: ASSQAAGSTGELF
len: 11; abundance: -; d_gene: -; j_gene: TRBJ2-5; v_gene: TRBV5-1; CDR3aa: ASSLTGMETQY
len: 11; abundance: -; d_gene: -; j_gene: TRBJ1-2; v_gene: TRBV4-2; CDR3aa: ASSQGGGIGYT
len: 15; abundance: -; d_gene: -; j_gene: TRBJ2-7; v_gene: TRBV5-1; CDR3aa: ASSVQATGFKPYEQY
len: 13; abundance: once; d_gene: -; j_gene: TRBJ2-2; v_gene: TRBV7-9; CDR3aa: ASSSDRRNTGELF
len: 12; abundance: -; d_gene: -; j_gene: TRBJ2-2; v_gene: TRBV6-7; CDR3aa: ASSYRGGTGELF
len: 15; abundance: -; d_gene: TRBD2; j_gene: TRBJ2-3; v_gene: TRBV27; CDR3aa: ASSALGLAGGSDTQY
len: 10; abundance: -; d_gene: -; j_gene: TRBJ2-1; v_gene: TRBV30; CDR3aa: AWSPPGSEQF
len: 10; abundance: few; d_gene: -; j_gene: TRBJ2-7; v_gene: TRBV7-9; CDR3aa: ASGPYTYEQY
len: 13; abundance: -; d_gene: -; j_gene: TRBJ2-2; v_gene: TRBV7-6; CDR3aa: ASTQQGSVTGELF
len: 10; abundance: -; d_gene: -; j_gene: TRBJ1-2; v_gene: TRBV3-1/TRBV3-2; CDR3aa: ASSFPLDGYT
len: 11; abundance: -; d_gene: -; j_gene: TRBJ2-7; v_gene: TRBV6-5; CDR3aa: ASSPPGRYEQY
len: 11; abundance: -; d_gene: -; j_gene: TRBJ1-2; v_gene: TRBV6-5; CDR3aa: ASGQPTVYGYT
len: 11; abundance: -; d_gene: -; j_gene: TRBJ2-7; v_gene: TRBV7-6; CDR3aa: ASSFSRSYEQY
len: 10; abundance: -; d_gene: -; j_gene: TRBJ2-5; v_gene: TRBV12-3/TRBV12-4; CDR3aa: ASSWTEETQY
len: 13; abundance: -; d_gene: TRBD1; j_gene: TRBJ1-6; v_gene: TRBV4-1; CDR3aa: ASSQPTGDNSPLH
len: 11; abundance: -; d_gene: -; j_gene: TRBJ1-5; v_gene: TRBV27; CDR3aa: ASSLTGNQPQH
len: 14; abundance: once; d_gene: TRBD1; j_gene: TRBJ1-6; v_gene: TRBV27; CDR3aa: ASSVGTGARNSPLH
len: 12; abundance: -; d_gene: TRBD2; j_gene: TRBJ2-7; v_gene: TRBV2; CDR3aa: ASRQGLAGYEQY
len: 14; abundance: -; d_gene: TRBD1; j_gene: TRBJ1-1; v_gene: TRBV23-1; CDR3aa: ASSQPRDSPNTEAF
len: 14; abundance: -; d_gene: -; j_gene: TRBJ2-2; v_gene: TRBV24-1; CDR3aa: ATSDLDSLNTGELF
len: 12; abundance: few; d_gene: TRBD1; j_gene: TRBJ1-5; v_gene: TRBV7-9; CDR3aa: ASSSGQRNQPQH
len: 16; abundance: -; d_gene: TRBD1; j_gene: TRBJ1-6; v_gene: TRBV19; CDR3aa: ASSVAGGKSSYNSPLH
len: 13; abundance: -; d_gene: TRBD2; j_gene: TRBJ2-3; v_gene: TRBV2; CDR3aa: ASILLAGEVSTQY
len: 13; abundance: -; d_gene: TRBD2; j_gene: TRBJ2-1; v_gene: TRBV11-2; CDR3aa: ASSLLAGGANEQF
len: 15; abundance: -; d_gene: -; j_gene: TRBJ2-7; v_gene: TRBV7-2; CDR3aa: ASSSKGFSAPPDEQY
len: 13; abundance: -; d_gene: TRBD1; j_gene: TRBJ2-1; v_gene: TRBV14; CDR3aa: ASSLGRTGLNEQF
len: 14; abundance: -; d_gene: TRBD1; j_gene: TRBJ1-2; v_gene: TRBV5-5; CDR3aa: ASSSPTTGGAYGYT
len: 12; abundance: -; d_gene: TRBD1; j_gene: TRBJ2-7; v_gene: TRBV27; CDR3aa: ASSLAAGGYEQY